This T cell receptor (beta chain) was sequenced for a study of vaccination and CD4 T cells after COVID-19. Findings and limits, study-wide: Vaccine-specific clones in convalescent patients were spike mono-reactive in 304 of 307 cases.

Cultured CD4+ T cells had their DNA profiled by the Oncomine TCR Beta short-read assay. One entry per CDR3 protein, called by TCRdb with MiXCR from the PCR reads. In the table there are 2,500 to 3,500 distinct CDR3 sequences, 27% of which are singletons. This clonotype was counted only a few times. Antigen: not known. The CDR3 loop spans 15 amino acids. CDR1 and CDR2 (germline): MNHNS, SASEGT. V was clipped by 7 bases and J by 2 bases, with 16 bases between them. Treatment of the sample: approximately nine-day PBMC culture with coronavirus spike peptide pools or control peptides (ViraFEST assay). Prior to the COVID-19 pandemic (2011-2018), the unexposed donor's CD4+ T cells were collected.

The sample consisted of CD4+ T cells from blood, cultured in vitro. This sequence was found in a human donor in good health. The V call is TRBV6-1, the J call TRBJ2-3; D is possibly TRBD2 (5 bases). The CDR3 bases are TGTGCCAGCACAACCGGACTCCAATCCACAGATACGCAGTATTTT. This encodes CASTTGLQSTDTQYF.